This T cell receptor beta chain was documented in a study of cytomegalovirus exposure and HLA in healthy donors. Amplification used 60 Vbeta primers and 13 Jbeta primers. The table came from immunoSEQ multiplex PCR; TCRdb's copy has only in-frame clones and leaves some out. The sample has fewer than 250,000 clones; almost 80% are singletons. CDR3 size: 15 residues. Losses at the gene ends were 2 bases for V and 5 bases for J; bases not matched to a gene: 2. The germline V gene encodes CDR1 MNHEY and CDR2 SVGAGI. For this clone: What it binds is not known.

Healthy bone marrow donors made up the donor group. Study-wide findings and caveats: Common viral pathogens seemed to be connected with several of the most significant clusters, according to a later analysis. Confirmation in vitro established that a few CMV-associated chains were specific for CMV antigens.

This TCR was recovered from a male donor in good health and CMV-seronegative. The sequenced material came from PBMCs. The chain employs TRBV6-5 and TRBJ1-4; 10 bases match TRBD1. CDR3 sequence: CASSYGGQGNEKLFF. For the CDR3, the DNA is TGTGCCAGCAGTTACGGGGGACAGGGGAATGAAAAACTGTTTTTT.